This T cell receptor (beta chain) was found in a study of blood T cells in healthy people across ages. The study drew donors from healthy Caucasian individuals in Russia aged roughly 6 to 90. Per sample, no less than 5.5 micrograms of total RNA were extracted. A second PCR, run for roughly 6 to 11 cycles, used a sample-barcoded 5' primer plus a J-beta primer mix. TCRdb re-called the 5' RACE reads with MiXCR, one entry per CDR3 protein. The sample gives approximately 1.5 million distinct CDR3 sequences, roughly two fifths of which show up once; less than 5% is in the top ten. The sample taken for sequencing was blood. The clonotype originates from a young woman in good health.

In nucleotides, the CDR3 is TGTGCCAGCACCCGACAGGGGAGAAACACCGGGGAGCTGTTTTTT. Translated: CASTRQGRNTGELFF. The chain links TRBV6-5 to TRBJ2-2, with 8 bases identical to TRBD1. Germline V gene lookup returns CDR1 MNHEY and CDR2 SVGAGI. The CDR3 extends over 15 amino acids. With 7 bases clipped from V and 2 bases from J, the junction kept 6 bases outside the gene matches.